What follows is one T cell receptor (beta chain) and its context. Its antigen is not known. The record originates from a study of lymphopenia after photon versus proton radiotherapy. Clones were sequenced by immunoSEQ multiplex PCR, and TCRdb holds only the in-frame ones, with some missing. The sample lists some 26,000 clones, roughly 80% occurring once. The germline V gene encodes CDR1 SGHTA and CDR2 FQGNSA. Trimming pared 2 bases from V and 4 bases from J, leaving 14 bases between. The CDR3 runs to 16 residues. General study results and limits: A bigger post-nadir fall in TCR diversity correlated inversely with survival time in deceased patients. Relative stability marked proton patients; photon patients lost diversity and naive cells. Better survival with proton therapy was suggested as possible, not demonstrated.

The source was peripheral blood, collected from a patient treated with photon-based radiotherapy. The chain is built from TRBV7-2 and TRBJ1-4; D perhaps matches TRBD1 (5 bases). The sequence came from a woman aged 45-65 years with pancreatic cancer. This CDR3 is CASSLKGSTDNEKLFF. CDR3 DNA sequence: TGTGCCAGCAGCTTAAAAGGTTCGACAGATAATGAAAAACTGTTTTTT.